The 27 T cell receptor beta chains below all came from one sample that was sequenced in a study of identical twins. TCRdb reprocessed the 5' RACE reads with MiXCR, giving one entry per CDR3 protein. The table lists about 280,000 distinct CDR3 sequences, under 9.5% of them singletons. A further study also used this sample, focusing on yellow fever vaccine responses in identical twins.

Sequenced input: memory (CD45RO+) T cells sorted from blood. These TCRs come from a woman under 30 in good health.

This clonotype was recorded a few times. The chain joins TRBV12-3 or TRBV12-4 to TRBJ2-2; no reliable D call. V was clipped by 3 bases and J by 5 bases, with 10 bases between them. The CDR3 is 14 residues long. The CDR3 here is CASSFDRSTGELFF. For the CDR3, the DNA is TGTGCCAGCAGTTTCGATAGGTCGACCGGGGAGCTGTTTTTT.

Many counts were recorded for this clonotype. The chain links TRBV6-5 to TRBJ1-1; D gene uncertain. The CDR3 has 15 amino acids. V dropped 0 bases and J dropped 1 base, with 9 bases sitting between them. In germline, CDR1 is MNHEY, CDR2 SVGAGI. The DNA of the CDR3 is TGTGCCAGCAGTTACTCGATGGCCAGGAACACTGAAGCTTTCTTT. This gives the protein CASSYSMARNTEAFF.

This clonotype was recorded at least ten times. The rearrangement links TRBV28 to TRBJ2-7; 13 nucleotides align to TRBD2. V lost 5 bases to trimming and J lost 2 bases; unmatched junction nucleotides: 6. CDR1 is MDHEN and CDR2 is SYDVKM in the germline V gene. The CDR3 is made up of 16 amino acids. The CDR3 DNA follows: TGTGCCAGCAGTCAGGGACTAGCGGGAATAACCTACGAGCAGTACGTC. The encoded protein is CASSQGLAGITYEQYV.

This clonotype occurred a few times. V is TRBV5-6 and J is TRBJ2-2; the D is unclear. The germline gives CDR1 SGHDT, CDR2 YYEEEE. The CDR3 is made up of 12 amino acids. V lost 2 bases to trimming and J lost 7 bases, with 6 bases between them. The CDR3 DNA reads TGTGCCAGCAGCTTCGGACGCGGGGAGCTGTTTTTT. It codes for CASSFGRGELFF.

In its sample, this clonotype was seen a few times. The gene calls are TRBV20-1 and TRBJ2-3; 10 nucleotides line up with TRBD2. The CDR3 is made up of 14 amino acids. V lost 3 bases to trimming and J lost 10 bases; unmatched junction nucleotides: 10. CDR1 is DFQATT and CDR2 is SNEGSKA in the germline V gene (reference sequence). The CDR3 loop is CSASDSGGALSQYF. For the CDR3, the DNA is TGCAGTGCTAGTGACAGCGGGGGGGCGCTTTCGCAGTATTTT.

This rearrangement joins TRBV5-1 to TRBJ2-1; the match to TRBD2 covers 9 bases. J lost 1 base, V lost 3 bases, and 2 bases had no gene match. This CDR3 comprises 15 residues. Germline V gene data show CDR1 as SGHRS and CDR2 as YFSETQ. This CDR3 is CASSWTSASYNEQFF. CDR3 DNA: TGCGCCAGCAGCTGGACTAGCGCGTCCTACAATGAGCAGTTCTTC.

This clonotype was recorded many times. CDR3 region: CATRDHNEKLFF. CDR3 nucleotide sequence: TGTGCCACCCGGGACCATAATGAAAAACTGTTTTTT. This rearrangement joins TRBV2 to TRBJ1-4; TRBD1 might be the D (5 bases). Between the trimmed V and J ends, which lost 10 bases and 4 bases, there was a span of 10 bases. This CDR3 contains 12 residues. Germline V CDR1 and CDR2: SNHLY, FYNNEI.

In this sample, this clonotype turned up many times. This chain uses TRBV12-3 or TRBV12-4 with TRBJ2-2; 12 bases align to TRBD1. The CDR3 length is 15 residues. The J segment lost 7 bases and the V segment lost 6 bases, leaving 6 bases of the junction unmatched. The CDR3, as DNA: TGTGCCAGCAGCCCCGGGACAGGGGGCTTCGGGGAGCTGTTTTTT. Protein sequence: CASSPGTGGFGELFF.

This clonotype showed up many times. In nucleotides, the CDR3 is TGTGCCAGCAGCTTCTCGTTCGGAGATACGCAGTATTTT. Encoded protein: CASSFSFGDTQYF. The chain employs TRBV11-3 and TRBJ2-3; no clear D. The V end lost 3 bases, the J end lost 5 bases, and 9 bases lay between the germline ends. This CDR3 spans 13 amino acids. Looked up from germline, CDR1 is SGHNT and CDR2 is YENEEA.

This clonotype was counted between two and nine times. The chain has TRBV6-1 and TRBJ2-2; possible D gene TRBD2, 6 bases. Between the trimmed V and J ends, which lost 4 bases and 4 bases, there was a span of 10 bases. Germline-derived CDR1 and CDR2 are MNHNS and SASEGT. The CDR3 is 14 residues long. This CDR3 reads CASSGLEGTGELFF. The CDR3 DNA reads TGTGCCAGCAGTGGACTAGAGGGCACCGGGGAGCTGTTTTTT.

The chain joins TRBV12-3 or TRBV12-4 to TRBJ2-7; D might be TRBD2 (6 bases). Trimming left V 4 bases short and J 7 bases short, with 11 bases between. The CDR3 extends over 12 amino acids. DNA of the CDR3: TGTGCCAGCAGTTGGGGGGTGGGGGAGCAGTACGTC. It is translated as CASSWGVGEQYV.

Ten or more counts support this clonotype. The J gene is TRBJ1-1, the V gene TRBV3-1; the D gene is possibly TRBD1 (6 bases). Per the germline V gene, CDR1 is LGHDT and CDR2 is YNNKEL (reference sequence). CDR3 length equals 15 residues. Trimming took off 6 bases at V and 4 bases at J, with 18 bases between the two ends. For the CDR3, the DNA is TGTGCCAGCAGTACAGCCGGGGGGGCCGGCACTGAAGCTTTCTTT. Translating it yields CASSTAGGAGTEAFF.

The V and J genes are TRBV10-3 and TRBJ2-1; TRBD1 matches 12 bases. Unmatched junction bases numbered 8, after V lost 7 bases and J lost 10 bases. From germline, CDR1 is ENHRY and CDR2 SYGVKD. This CDR3 region has 14 residues. CDR3 coding DNA: TGTGCCATCACACCGGGACAGGGGGCCTGGGAGCAGTTCTTC. Its protein is CAITPGQGAWEQFF.

This clonotype was observed a few times. V and J are TRBV29-1 and TRBJ2-7, with 7 bases that match TRBD1. With V trimmed by 0 bases and J by 6 bases, 8 bases remained unmatched. The CDR3 contains 14 residues. Germline V gives CDR1 SQVTM, CDR2 ANQGSEA. DNA for the CDR3: TGCAGCGTTGAAGATCGAAAGGGGGCTGGCGAGCAGTACTTC. Its translation: CSVEDRKGAGEQYF.

This clonotype was recorded at least ten times. As DNA, the CDR3 is TGTGCCAGCAGACGGAACATGAACACTGAAGCTTTCTTT. Protein product: CASRRNMNTEAFF. V usage is TRBV7-2 and J usage is TRBJ1-1; D unresolved. Germline values: CDR1 SGHTA, CDR2 FQGNSA. V was pared by 6 bases and J by 0 bases, with 8 bases between. This CDR3 is built from 13 residues.

This clonotype has more than one count but fewer than ten. V usage is TRBV7-9 and J usage is TRBJ2-5, with 8 bases fitting TRBD2. The V gene's germline CDR1 is SEHNR and CDR2 FQNEAQ (reference sequence). V dropped 5 bases and J dropped 5; count of bases not matched to a gene: 16. The CDR3 runs 17 residues. In nucleotides, the CDR3 is TGTGCCAGCAGCGTGAGGAGAGTAGCGGGGTCGTCGGAGACCCAGTACTTC. Translating it yields CASSVRRVAGSSETQYF.

This clonotype was seen only a few times. The chain combines TRBV29-1 with TRBJ2-5; TRBD2 agrees at 9 bases. V dropped 6 bases and J dropped 7; count of bases not matched to a gene: 12. This CDR3 contains 14 residues. Germline loops: CDR1 SQVTM, CDR2 ANQGSEA. CDR3 region: CSVGETSGGGTQYF. The CDR3 DNA reads as TGCAGCGTGGGTGAGACTAGCGGAGGGGGGACCCAGTACTTC. The full variable domain, completed using reference TRBV29-1 and TRBJ2-5, is SAVISQKPSRDICQRGTSLTIQCQVDSQVTMMFWYRQQPGQSLTLIATANQGSEATYESGFVIDKFPISRPNLTFSTLTVSNMSPEDSSIYLCSVGETSGGGTQYFGPGTRLLVL.

This clonotype was observed at least ten times. The chain has TRBV20-1 and TRBJ1-5, with a possible D match to TRBD1 (6 bases). The CDR3 covers 15 residues. Germline values: CDR1 DFQATT, CDR2 SNEGSKA (reference sequence). V lost 6 bases and J 0 bases, leaving 15 bases between the germline ends. CDR3 residues: CSAKNPGDSNQPQHF. CDR3 DNA sequence: TGCAGTGCAAAAAACCCAGGGGATAGCAATCAGCCCCAGCATTTT.

This clonotype was recorded a few times. The chain links TRBV6-5 to TRBJ2-1; 11 nucleotides match TRBD2. CDR3 length: 18 residues. Germline values: CDR1 MNHEY, CDR2 SVGAGI. V gave up 4 bases and J gave up 3 bases; unmatched junction bases: 11. The CDR3 DNA reads as TGTGCCAGCAGTTCCACTAGCGGGAGCCAACGGAACTACAATGAGCAGTTCTTC. Translation gives CASSSTSGSQRNYNEQFF.

This clonotype has only a few counts. The genes are TRBV5-1 and TRBJ2-1, with a tentative D call TRBD1 (5 bases). There are 12 residues in the CDR3. Per the germline V gene, CDR1 is SGHRS and CDR2 is YFSETQ. Trimming cost V 4 bases and J 8 bases, with 10 bases left between them. CDR3 nucleotide sequence: TGCGCCAGCAGCGCCCAGGGTGATGAGCAGTTCTTC. It encodes CASSAQGDEQFF.

This clonotype occurred many times. The chain joins TRBV6-1 to TRBJ1-5; possibly TRBD1 for D (5 bases). CDR1 and CDR2 (germline): MNHNS, SASEGT. Trimming left V 5 bases short and J 1 base short, with 12 bases between. This CDR3 is 15 amino acids long. DNA of the CDR3: TGTGCCAGCAGTCCGGGGGGTTTGAGCAATCAGCCCCAGCATTTT. This gives the protein CASSPGGLSNQPQHF.

This clonotype was observed many times. V usage is TRBV15 and J usage is TRBJ2-2, with 7 bases lining up with TRBD2. Trimming removed 5 bases from V and 3 bases from J; junction bases left unmatched: 3. The CDR3 is made up of 14 amino acids. CDR1 is LNHNV and CDR2 is YYDKDF in the germline V gene (reference sequence). The CDR3 loop is CATSVGGYTGELFF. The CDR3 coding sequence is TGTGCCACCAGCGTGGGAGGGTACACCGGGGAGCTGTTTTTT.

This rearrangement joins TRBV18 to TRBJ1-6, with TRBD1 identical over 8 bases. V shed 4 bases and J 9 bases; nucleotides not matched to a gene: 8. The CDR3 runs 15 residues. Germline CDR1 and CDR2: KGHSH and LQKENI. This CDR3 is CASSRLDRAGSPLHF. For the CDR3, the DNA is TGTGCCAGCTCACGGCTGGACAGGGCGGGTTCACCCCTCCACTTT.

This clonotype was counted a few times. The V call is TRBV24-1, the J call TRBJ2-1; 7 nucleotides align to TRBD2. The V gene's germline CDR1 is KGHDR and CDR2 SFDVKD. Unmatched junction bases numbered 12, after V lost 3 bases and J lost 5 bases. This CDR3 spans 17 amino acids. The CDR3 is CATSDPQWGGRNNEQFF. The CDR3 region has the DNA TGTGCCACCAGTGATCCGCAGTGGGGGGGACGAAACAATGAGCAGTTCTTC.

The chain couples TRBV6-4 to TRBJ2-2; D unresolved. Germline V gene data show CDR1 as MRHNA and CDR2 as SNTAGT. This CDR3 contains 14 residues. Trimming took 3 bases from V and 3 from J, leaving 8 bases between them. The DNA of the CDR3 is TGTGCCAGCAGTGAAAGGGCCGACACCGGGGAGCTGTTTTTT. It codes for CASSERADTGELFF.

The table lists this clonotype with many counts. The chain is built from TRBV4-1 and TRBJ2-3; D is ambiguous. The CDR3 is made up of 14 amino acids. V lost 0 bases and J lost 2, with 6 bases in between. Germline V gives CDR1 MGHRA, CDR2 YSYEKL. The CDR3 DNA reads as TGCGCCAGCAGCCAAGATCTTTCCACAGATACGCAGTATTTT. Translated: CASSQDLSTDTQYF.

This clonotype was seen repeatedly, ten times or more. The chain is built from TRBV28 and TRBJ1-4; D not certain. Germline loops: CDR1 MDHEN, CDR2 SYDVKM. The CDR3 loop spans 13 amino acids. V shed 6 bases and J shed 8 bases, with 13 bases lying between them. The CDR3 bases are TGTGCCAGCAGGACCCTGGCAGGCGAAAAACTGTTTTTT. Amino acids: CASRTLAGEKLFF.